A single sample is the source of the 2 T cell receptor beta chains below, sequenced in a study of early T cells in non-severe SARS-CoV-2 infection. MiXCR, run by TCRdb on the 5' RACE reads, gives a single entry per CDR3 protein. There are about 52,000 distinct CDR3 sequences in the sample; 5.5% to 7.5% occur only once, and 3.9% lies in the top ten. The material sequenced was whole blood. The receptors stem from an adult who was a healthcare worker with PCR-confirmed SARS-CoV-2 infection or an uninfected control (not recorded which).

Ten or more counts support this clonotype. The V and J genes are TRBV20-1 and TRBJ2-7; 9 bases align to TRBD1. V shed 5 bases and J 5 bases; nucleotides not matched to a gene: 10. Germline V lookup: CDR1 DFQATT, CDR2 SNEGSKA (reference sequence). This CDR3 has 14 amino acids. The CDR3, as DNA: TGCAGTGCTGAAAACCGGGACAGGGTGAACGAGCAGTACTTC. Translation gives CSAENRDRVNEQYF.

There are many counts of this clonotype. The chain employs TRBV7-6 and TRBJ2-2; D gene ambiguous. Deletions cut 5 bases from V and 5 bases from J, with 9 bases between. This CDR3 has 13 residues. From germline, CDR1 is SGHVS and CDR2 FNYEAQ. CDR3 in DNA: TGTGCCAGCAGCCCTAGTGAGACCGGGGAGCTGTTTTTT. Its translation: CASSPSETGELFF.